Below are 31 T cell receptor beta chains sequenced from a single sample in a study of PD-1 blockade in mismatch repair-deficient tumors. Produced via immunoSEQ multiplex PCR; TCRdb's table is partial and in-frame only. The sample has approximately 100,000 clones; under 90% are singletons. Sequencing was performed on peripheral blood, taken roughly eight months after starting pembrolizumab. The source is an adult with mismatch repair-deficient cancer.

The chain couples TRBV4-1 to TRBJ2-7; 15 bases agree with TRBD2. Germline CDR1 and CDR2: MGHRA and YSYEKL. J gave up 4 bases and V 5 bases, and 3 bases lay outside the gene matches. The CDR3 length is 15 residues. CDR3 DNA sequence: TGCGCCAGCAGCTCAGGACTAGCGGGAGGGTACGAGCAGTACTTC. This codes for CASSSGLAGGYEQYF.

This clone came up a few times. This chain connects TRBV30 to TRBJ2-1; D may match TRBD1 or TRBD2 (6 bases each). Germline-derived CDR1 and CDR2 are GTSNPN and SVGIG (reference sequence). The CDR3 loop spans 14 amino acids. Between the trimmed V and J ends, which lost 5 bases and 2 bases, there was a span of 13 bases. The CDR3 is CAWLWGAAYNEQFF. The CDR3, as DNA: TGTGCCTGGCTATGGGGGGCCGCCTACAATGAGCAGTTCTTC.

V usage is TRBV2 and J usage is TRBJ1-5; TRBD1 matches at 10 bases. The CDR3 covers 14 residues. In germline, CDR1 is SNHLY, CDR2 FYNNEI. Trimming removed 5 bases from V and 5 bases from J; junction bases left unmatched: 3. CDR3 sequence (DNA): TGTGCCAGCAGTAAGGACAGGGGGTATCAGCCCCAGCATTTT. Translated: CASSKDRGYQPQHF. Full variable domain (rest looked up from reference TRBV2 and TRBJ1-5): EPEVTQTPSHQVTQMGQEVILRCVPISNHLYFYWYRQILGQKVEFLVSFYNNEISEKSEIFDDQFSVERPDGSNFTLKIRSTKLEDSAMYFCASSKDRGYQPQHFGDGTRLSIL.

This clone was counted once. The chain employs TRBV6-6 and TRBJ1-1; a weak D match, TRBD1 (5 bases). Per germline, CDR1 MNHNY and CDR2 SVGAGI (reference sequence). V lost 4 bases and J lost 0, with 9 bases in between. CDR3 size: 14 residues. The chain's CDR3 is CASSSRQLNTEAFF. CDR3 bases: TGTGCCAGCAGTTCCAGACAGTTGAACACTGAAGCTTTCTTT.

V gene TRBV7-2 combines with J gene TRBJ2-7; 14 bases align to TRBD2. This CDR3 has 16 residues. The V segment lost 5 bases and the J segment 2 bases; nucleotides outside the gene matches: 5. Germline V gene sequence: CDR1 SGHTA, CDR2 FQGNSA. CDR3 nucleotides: TGTGCCAGCAGCCCAAGACTAGCGGGAGGGGCCTACGAGCAGTACTTC. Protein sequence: CASSPRLAGGAYEQYF. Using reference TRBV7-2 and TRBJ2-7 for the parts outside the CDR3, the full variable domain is GAGVSQSPSNKVTEKGKDVELRCDPISGHTALYWYRQSLGQGLEFLIYFQGNSAPDKSGLPSDRFSAERTGGSVSTLTIQRTQQEDSAVYLCASSPRLAGGAYEQYFGPGTRLTVT.

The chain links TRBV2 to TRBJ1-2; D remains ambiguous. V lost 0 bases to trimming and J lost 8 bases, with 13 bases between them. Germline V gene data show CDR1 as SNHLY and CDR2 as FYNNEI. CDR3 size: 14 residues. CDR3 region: CASSEALVGAGYTF. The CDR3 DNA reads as TGTGCCAGCAGTGAAGCGCTTGTGGGTGCGGGCTACACCTTC.

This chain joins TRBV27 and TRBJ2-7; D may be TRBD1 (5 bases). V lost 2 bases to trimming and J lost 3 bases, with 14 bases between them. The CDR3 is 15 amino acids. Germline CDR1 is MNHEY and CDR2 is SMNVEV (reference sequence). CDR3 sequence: CASSLRGDPRYEQYF. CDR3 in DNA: TGTGCCAGCAGTTTAAGGGGTGATCCGCGCTACGAGCAGTACTTC.

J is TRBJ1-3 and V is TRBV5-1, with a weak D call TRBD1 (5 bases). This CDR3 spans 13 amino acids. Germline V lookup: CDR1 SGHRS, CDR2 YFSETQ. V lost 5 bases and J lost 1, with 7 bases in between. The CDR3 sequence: CASSWGSGNTIYF. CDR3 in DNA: TGCGCCAGCAGTTGGGGGTCTGGAAACACCATATATTTT.

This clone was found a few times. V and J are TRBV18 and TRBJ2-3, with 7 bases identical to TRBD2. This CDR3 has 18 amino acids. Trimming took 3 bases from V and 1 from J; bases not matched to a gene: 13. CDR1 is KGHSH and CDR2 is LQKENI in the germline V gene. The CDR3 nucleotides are TGTGCCAGCTCACCCTCGCGGGAGAAGAAATTTGGCACAGATACGCAGTATTTT. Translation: CASSPSREKKFGTDTQYF.

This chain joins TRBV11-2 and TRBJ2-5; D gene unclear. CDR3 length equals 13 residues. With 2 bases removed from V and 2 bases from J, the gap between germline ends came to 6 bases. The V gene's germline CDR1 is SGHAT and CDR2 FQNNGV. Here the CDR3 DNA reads TGTGCCAGCAGCTTAATGATACAAGAGACCCAGTACTTC. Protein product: CASSLMIQETQYF.

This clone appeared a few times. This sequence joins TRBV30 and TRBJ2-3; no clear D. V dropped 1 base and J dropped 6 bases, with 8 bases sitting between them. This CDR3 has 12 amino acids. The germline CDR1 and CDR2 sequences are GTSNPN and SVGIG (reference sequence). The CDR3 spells CAWSAERDTQYF. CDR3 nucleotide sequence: TGTGCCTGGAGTGCCGAGAGGGATACGCAGTATTTT.

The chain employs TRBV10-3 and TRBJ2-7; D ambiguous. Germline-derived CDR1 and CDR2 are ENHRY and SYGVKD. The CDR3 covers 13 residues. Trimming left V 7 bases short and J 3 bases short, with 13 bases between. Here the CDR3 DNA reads TGTGCCATCACCGAGGACCCTAACTACGAGCAGTACTTC. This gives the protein CAITEDPNYEQYF.

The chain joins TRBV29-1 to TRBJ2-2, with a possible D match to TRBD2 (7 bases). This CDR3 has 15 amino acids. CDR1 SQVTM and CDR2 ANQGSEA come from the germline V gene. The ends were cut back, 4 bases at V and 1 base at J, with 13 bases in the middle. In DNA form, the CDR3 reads TGCAGCGTTGTGTGGGGGGGCTTGAACACCGGGGAGCTGTTTTTT. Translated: CSVVWGGLNTGELFF.

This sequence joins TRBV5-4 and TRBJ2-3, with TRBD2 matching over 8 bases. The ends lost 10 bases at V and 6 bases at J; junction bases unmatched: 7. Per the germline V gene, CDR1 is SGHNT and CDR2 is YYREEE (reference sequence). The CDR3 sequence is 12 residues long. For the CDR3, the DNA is TGTGCCTTTAGCGGGACGCCCGATACGCAGTATTTT. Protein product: CAFSGTPDTQYF.

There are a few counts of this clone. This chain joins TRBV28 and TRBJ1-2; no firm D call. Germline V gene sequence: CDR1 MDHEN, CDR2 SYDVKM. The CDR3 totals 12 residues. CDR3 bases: TGTGCAGGAGGGTCAGACCTCTATGGCTACACCTTC. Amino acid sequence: CAGGSDLYGYTF.

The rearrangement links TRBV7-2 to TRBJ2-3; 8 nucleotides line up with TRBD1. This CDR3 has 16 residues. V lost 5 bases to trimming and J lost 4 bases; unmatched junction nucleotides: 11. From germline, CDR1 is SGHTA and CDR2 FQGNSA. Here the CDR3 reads CASSPRRTGSADTQYF. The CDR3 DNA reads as TGTGCCAGCAGCCCACGCCGGACAGGGTCGGCAGATACGCAGTATTTT.

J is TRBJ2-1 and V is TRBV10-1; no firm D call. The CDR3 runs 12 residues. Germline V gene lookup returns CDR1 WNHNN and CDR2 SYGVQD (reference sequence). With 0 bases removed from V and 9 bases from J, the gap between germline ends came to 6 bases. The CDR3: CASSESSGEQFF. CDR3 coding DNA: TGCGCCAGCAGTGAGTCGTCGGGTGAGCAGTTCTTC.

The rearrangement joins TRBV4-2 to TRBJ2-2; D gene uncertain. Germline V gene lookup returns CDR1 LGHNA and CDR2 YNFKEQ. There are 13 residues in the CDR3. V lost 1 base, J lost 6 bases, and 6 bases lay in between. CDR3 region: CASSQATAGELFF. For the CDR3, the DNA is TGTGCCAGCAGCCAAGCTACCGCCGGGGAGCTGTTTTTT.

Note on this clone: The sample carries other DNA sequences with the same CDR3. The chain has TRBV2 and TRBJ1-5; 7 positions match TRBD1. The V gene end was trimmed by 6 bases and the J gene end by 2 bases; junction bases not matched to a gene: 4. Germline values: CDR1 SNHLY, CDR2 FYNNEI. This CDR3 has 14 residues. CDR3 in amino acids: CASRRQGGNQPQHF. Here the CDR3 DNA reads TGTGCCAGCAGACGACAGGGAGGCAATCAGCCCCAGCATTTT.

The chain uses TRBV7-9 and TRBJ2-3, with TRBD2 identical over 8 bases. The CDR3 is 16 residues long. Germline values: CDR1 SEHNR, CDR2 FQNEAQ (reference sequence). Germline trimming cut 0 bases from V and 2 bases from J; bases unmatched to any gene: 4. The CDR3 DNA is TGTGCCAGCAGCTTAGCACTAGCGGTGCTCACAGATACGCAGTATTTT. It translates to CASSLALAVLTDTQYF. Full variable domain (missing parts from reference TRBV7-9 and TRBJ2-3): DTGVSQNPRHKITKRGQNVTFRCDPISEHNRLYWYRQTLGQGPEFLTYFQNEAQLEKSRLLSDRFSAERPKGSFSTLEIQRTEQGDSAMYLCASSLALAVLTDTQYFGPGTRLTVL.

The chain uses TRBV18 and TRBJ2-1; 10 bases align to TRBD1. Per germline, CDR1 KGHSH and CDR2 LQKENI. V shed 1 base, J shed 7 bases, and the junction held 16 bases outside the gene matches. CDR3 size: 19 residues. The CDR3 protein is CASSPLPLMTGGAGNEQFF. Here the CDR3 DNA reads TGTGCCAGCTCACCACTTCCCTTGATGACAGGGGGCGCTGGGAATGAGCAGTTCTTC. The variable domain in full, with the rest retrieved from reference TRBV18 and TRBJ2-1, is NAGVMQNPRHLVRRRGQEARLRCSPMKGHSHVYWYRQLPEEGLKFMVYLQKENIIDESGMPKERFSAEFPKEGPSILRIQQVVRGDSAAYFCASSPLPLMTGGAGNEQFFGPGTRLTVL.

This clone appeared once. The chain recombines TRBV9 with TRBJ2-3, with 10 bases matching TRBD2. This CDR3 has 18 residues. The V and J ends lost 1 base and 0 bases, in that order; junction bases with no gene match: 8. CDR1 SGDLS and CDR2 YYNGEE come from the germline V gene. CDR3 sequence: CASSVRPSGSFSTDTQYF. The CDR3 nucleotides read TGTGCCAGCAGCGTACGGCCTAGCGGGAGCTTTAGCACAGATACGCAGTATTTT.

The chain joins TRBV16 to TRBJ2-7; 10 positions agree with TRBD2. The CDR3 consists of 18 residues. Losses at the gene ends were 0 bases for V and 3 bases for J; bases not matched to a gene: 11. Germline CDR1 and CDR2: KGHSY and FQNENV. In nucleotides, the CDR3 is TGTGCCAGCAGCCAATCGGCTAGCGGGAGCTCGCTATTCTACGAGCAGTACTTC. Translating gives CASSQSASGSSLFYEQYF.

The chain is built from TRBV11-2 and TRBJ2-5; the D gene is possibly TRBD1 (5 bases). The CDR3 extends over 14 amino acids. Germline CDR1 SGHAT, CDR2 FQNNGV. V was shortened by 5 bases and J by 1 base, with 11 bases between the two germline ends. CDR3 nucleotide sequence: TGTGCCAGCAGCCCGAGACAGATCCAAGAGACCCAGTACTTC. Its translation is CASSPRQIQETQYF.

CDR3 DNA sequence: TGTGCCAGCAGTCGCGTCGGAAGCCTAGCGGGATCATACAATGAGCAGTTCTTC. Translating it yields CASSRVGSLAGSYNEQFF. The rearrangement uses TRBV2 and TRBJ2-1; 9 positions agree with TRBD2. The V and J ends lost 5 bases and 4 bases, in that order; junction bases with no gene match: 15. The CDR3 is 18 amino acids. CDR1 SNHLY and CDR2 FYNNEI come from the germline V gene. Looking up the rest from reference TRBV2 and TRBJ2-1 gives the full variable domain: EPEVTQTPSHQVTQMGQEVILRCVPISNHLYFYWYRQILGQKVEFLVSFYNNEISEKSEIFDDQFSVERPDGSNFTLKIRSTKLEDSAMYFCASSRVGSLAGSYNEQFFGPGTRLTVL.

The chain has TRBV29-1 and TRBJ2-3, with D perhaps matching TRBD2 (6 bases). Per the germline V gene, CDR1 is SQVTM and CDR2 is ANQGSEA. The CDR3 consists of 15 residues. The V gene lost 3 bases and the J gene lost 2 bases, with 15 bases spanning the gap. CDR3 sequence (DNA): TGCAGCGTTGAGGTTGGAGGGGTGTTCACAGATACGCAGTATTTT. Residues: CSVEVGGVFTDTQYF.

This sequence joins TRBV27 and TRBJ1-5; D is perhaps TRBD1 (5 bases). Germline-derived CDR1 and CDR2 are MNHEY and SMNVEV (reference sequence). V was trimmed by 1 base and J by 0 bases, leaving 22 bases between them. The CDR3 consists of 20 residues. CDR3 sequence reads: CASSLFAPISRTPSNQPQHF. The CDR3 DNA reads TGTGCCAGCAGTTTATTCGCTCCAATCTCCAGGACACCTAGCAATCAGCCCCAGCATTTT.

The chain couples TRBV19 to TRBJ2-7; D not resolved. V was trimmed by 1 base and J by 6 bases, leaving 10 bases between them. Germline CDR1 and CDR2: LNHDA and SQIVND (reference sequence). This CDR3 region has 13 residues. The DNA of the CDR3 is TGTGCCAGTAGTATAGCAACAGACTTCGAGCAGTACTTC. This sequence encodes CASSIATDFEQYF.

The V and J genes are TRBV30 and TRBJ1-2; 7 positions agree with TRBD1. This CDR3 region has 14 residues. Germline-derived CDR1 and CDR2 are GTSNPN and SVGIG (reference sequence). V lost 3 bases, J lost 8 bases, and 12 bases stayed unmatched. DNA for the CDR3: TGTGCCTGGAGGGAAACAGGGGCCGCTATGGGCTACACCTTC. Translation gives CAWRETGAAMGYTF.

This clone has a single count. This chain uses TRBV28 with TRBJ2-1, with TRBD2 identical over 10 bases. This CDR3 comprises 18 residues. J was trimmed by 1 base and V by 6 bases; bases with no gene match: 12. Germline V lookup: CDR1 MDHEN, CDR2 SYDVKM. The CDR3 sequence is CASSSLSGLASSYNEQFF. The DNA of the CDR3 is TGTGCCAGCAGCTCACTATCGGGACTAGCGTCTTCCTACAATGAGCAGTTCTTC.

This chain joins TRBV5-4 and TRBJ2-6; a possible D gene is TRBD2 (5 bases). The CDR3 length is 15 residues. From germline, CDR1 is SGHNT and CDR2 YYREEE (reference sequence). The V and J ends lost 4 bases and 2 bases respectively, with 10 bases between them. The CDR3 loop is CASSPEATGANVLTF. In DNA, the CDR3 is TGTGCCAGCAGCCCGGAGGCGACTGGGGCCAACGTCCTGACTTTC.